This T cell receptor beta chain was profiled in a study of T cells in Graves' hyperthyroidism and ophthalmopathy. Overall study findings and caveats: Researchers found most expanded thyroid clonotypes above 0.001 in blood as well.

The investigators amplified TCR beta CDR3 regions from RNA transcripts. The study used the HTBI primer set for a first-round RT-PCR of the TCR CDR3. Using its own MiXCR run on the multiplex PCR reads, TCRdb lists one record per CDR3 protein. The sample lists about 380,000 distinct CDR3 sequences; roughly 18% were seen once. Trimming at V came to 9 bases and at J to 2 bases, leaving 11 bases not matched to a gene. This CDR3 comprises 15 residues. This clonotype was observed many times. The target antigen is unknown. The sequenced sample was blood. The chain combines TRBV12-3 or TRBV12-4 with TRBJ2-3; 7 positions match TRBD2. The receptor comes from a man aged 18 to 35 with Graves' ophthalmopathy. The CDR3 protein is CASQAGLAVTDTQYF. CDR3 nucleotides: TGTGCCAGTCAAGCTGGGCTAGCGGTCACAGATACGCAGTATTTT.